Reported below is one T cell receptor beta chain. The data are from a study of regulatory T cells in long-lasting Graves disease. The time point is: newly diagnosed GD, antithyroid drugs for less than 3 months. PBMC RNA served as the TCR library source. The source of the patients was an endocrinology department in Xi'an, China. To make TCR beta libraries, researchers used iRepertoire HTBI primers and Arm-PCR of CDR3 regions. MiXCR, run by TCRdb on the multiplex PCR reads, gives a single entry per CDR3 protein. There are 300,000 to 400,000 distinct CDR3 sequences in the sample; 15% to 20% occur only once, and around 36% lies in the top ten. This TCR was recovered from a female donor with Graves disease. The source material was peripheral blood mononuclear cells (PBMCs), sampled at new diagnosis, from a patient treated with antithyroid drugs.

The DNA for the CDR3 is TGTGCCAGCAGTTTATTTCAGCGGGAGCCACACAATGAGCAGTTCTTC. This sequence encodes CASSLFQREPHNEQFF. V is TRBV28 and J is TRBJ2-1; 8 nucleotides match TRBD2. V lost 1 base, J lost 5 bases, and 7 bases stayed unmatched. The V gene's germline CDR1 is MDHEN and CDR2 SYDVKM. The CDR3 covers 16 residues.